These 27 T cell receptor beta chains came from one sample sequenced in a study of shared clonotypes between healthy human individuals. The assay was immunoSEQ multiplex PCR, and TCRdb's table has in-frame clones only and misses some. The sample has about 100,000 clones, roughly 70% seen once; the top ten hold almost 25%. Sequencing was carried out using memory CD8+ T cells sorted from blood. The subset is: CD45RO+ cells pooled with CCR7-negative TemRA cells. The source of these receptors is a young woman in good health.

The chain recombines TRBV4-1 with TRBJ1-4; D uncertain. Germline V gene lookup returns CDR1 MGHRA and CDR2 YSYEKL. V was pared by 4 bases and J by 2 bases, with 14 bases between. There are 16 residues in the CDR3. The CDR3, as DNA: TGCGCCAGCAGCCGTCAGTTTGTGCATACTAATGAAAAACTGTTTTTT. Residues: CASSRQFVHTNEKLFF.

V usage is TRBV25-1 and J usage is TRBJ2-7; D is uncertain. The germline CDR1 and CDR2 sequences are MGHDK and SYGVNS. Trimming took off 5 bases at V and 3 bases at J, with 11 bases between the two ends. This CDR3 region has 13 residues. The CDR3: CASSPQNYYEQYF. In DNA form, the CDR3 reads TGTGCCAGCAGTCCTCAAAACTACTACGAGCAGTACTTC.

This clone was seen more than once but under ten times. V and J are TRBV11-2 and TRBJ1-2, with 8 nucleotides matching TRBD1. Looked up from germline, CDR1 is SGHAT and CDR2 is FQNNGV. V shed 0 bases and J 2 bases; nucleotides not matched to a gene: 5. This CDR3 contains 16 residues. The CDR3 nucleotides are TGTGCCAGCAGCTTAGATCCGGCAGGGGGCAACTATGGCTACACCTTC. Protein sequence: CASSLDPAGGNYGYTF.

The CDR3 DNA is TGTGCCAGCAGCCAACGGGCCTTGCCCACTGAAGCTTTCTTT. Translating it yields CASSQRALPTEAFF. The rearrangement uses TRBV5-6 and TRBJ1-1; D unclear. Trimming stripped 4 bases from V and 4 bases from J, with 14 bases between. This CDR3 has 14 amino acids. Germline lookup yields CDR1 SGHDT and CDR2 YYEEEE.

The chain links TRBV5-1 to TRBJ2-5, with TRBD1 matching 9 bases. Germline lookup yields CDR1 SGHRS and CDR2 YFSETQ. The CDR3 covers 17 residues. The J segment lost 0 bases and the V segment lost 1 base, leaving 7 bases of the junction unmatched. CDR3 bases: TGCGCCAGCAGCTTGTCCACAGGGGGCGCTTACCAAGAGACCCAGTACTTC. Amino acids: CASSLSTGGAYQETQYF.

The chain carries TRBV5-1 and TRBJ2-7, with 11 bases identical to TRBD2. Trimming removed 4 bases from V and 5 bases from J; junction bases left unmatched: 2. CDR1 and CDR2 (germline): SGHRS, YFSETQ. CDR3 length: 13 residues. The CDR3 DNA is TGCGCCAGCAGCGAGGGACTAGCGGACGAGCAGTACTTC. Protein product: CASSEGLADEQYF.

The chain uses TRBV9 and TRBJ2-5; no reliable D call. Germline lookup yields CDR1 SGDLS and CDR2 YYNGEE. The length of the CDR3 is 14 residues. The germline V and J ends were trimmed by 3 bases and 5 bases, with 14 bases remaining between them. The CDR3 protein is CASSARSVGETQYF. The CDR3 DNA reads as TGTGCCAGCAGCGCGCGGTCCGTAGGGGAGACCCAGTACTTC.

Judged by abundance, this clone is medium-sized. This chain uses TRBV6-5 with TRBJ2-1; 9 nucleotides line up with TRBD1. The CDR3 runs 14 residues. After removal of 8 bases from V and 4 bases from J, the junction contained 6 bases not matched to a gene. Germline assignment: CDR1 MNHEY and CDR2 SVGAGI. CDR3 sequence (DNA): TGTGCCAGCGGGGGGACAGGGACTTACAATGAGCAGTTCTTC. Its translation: CASGGTGTYNEQFF.

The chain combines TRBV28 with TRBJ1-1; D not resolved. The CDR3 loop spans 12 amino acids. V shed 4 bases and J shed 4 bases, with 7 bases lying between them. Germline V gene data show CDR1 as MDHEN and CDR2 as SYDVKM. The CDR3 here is CASSWGGTEAFF. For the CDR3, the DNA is TGTGCCAGCAGTTGGGGTGGCACTGAAGCTTTCTTT.

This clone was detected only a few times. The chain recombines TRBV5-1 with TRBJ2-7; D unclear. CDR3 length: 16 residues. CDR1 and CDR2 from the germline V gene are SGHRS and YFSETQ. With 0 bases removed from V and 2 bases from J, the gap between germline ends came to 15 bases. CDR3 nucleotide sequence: TGCGCCAGCAGCTTGGGGACCGGGCCCAGCACCTACGAGCAGTACTTC. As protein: CASSLGTGPSTYEQYF.

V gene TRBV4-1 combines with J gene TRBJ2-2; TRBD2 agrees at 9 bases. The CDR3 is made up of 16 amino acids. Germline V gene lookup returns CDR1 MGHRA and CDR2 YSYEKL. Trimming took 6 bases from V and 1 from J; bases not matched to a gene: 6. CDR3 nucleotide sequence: TGCGCCAGCAGGCTTTATAGCGGGAGGAACACCGGGGAGCTGTTTTTT. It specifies CASRLYSGRNTGELFF.

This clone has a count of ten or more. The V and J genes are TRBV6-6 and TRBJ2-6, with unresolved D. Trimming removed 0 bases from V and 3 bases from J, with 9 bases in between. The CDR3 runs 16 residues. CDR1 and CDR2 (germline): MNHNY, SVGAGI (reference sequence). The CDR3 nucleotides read TGTGCCAGCAGTTACTCACCGCCTGATGGGGCCAACGTCCTGACTTTC. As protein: CASSYSPPDGANVLTF.

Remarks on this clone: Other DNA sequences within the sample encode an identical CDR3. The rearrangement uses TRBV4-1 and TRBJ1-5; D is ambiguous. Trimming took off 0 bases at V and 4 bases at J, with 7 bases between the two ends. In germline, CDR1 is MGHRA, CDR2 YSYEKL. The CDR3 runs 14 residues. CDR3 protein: CASSQDEGNQPQHF. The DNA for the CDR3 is TGCGCCAGCAGCCAAGACGAAGGAAATCAGCCCCAGCATTTT.

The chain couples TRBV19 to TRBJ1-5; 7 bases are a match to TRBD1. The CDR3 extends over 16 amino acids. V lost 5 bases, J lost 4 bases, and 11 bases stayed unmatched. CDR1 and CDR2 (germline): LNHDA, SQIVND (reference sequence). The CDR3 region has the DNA TGTGCCAGTAGTCTCAGGGGGGGTAAAGGAAATCAGCCCCAGCATTTT. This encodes CASSLRGGKGNQPQHF.

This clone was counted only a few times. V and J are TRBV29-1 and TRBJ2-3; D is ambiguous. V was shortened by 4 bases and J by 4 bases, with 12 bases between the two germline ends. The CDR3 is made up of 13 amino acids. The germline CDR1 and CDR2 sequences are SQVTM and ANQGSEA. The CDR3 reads CSVGLSPADTQYF. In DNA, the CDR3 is TGCAGCGTTGGTCTTTCACCGGCAGATACGCAGTATTTT.

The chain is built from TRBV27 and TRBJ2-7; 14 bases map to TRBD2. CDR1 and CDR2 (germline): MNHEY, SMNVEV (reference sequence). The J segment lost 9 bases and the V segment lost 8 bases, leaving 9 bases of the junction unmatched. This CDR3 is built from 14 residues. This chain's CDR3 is CASGTGLAGEGQYF. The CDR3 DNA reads TGTGCCAGCGGGACGGGACTAGCGGGAGAGGGGCAGTACTTC.

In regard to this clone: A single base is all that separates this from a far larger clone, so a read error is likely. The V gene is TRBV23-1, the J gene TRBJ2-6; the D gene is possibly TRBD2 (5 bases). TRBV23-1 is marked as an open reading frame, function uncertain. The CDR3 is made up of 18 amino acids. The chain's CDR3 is CASSQNSHGESGANVLTF. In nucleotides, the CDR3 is TGTGCCAGCAGCCAAAACAGTCACGGGGAATCTGGGGCCAACGTCCTGACTTTC.

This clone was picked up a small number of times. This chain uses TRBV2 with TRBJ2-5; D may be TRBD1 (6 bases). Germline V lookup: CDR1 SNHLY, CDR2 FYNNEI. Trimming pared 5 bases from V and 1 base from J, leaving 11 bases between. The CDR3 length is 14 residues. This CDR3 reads CASSPTGIQETQYF. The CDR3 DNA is TGTGCCAGCAGTCCGACAGGAATCCAAGAGACCCAGTACTTC.

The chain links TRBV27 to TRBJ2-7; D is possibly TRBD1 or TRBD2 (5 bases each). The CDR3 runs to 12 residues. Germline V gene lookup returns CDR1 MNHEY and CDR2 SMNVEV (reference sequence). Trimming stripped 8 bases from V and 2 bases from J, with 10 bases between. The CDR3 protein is CASRDQAYEQYF. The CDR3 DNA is TGTGCCAGCCGGGACCAAGCCTACGAGCAGTACTTC.

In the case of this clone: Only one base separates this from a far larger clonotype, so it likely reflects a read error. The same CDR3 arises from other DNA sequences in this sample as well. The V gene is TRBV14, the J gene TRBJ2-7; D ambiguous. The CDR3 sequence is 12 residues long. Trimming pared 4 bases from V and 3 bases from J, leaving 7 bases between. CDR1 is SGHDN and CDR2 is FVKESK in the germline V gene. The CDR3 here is CASSPANYEQYF. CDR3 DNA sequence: TGTGCCAGCAGCCCGGCTAACTACGAGCAGTACTTC.

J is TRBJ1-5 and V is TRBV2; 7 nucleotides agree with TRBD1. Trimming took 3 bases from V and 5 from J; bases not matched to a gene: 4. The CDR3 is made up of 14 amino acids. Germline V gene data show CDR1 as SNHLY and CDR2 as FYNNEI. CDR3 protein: CASSDLTGYQPQHF. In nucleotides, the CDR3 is TGTGCCAGCAGTGATTTGACAGGGTATCAGCCCCAGCATTTT.

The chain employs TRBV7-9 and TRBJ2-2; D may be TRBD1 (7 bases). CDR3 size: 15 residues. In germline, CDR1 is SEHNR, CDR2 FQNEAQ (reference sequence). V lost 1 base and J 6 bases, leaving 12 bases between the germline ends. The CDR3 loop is CASSLGDREAGELFF. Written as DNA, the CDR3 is TGTGCCAGCAGCTTAGGTGACAGGGAGGCCGGGGAGCTGTTTTTT.

Here the CDR3 reads CSVTPSTDSYNEQFF. The CDR3 DNA sequence: TGCAGCGTTACACCTTCGACCGACTCCTACAATGAGCAGTTCTTC. The V and J genes are TRBV29-1 and TRBJ2-1; D unclear. The CDR3 is 15 amino acids. Germline CDR1 SQVTM, CDR2 ANQGSEA. The V gene lost 5 bases and the J gene lost 0 bases, with 14 bases spanning the gap.

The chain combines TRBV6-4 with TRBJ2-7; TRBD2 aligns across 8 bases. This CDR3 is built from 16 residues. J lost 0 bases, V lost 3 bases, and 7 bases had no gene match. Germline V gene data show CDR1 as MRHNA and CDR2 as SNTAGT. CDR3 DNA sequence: TGTGCCAGCAGTGAACATTCAGGGACTAGCTCCTACGAGCAGTACTTC. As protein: CASSEHSGTSSYEQYF.

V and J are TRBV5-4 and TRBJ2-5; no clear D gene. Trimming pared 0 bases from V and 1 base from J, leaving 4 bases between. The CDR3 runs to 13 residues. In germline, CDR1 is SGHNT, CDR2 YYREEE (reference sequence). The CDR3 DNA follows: TGTGCCAGCAGCTTGGCAGCCCAAGAGACCCAGTACTTC. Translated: CASSLAAQETQYF. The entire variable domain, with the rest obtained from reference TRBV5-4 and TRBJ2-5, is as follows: ETGVTQSPTHLIKTRGQQVTLRCSSQSGHNTVSWYQQALGQGPQFIFQYYREEENGRGNFPPRFSGLQFPNYSSELNVNALELDDSALYLCASSLAAQETQYFGPGTRLLVL.

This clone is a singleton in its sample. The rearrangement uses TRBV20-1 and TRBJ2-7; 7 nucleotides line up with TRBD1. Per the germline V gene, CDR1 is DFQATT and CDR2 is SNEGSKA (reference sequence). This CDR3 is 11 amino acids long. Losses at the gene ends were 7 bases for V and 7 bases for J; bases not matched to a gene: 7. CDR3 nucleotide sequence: TGCAGTGGTTACAGGGGTGGGGAGCAGTACTTC. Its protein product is CSGYRGGEQYF.

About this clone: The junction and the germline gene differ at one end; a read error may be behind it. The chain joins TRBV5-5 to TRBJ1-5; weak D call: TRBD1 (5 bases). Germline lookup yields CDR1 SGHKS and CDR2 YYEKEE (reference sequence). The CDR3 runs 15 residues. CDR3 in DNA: TGTGCCAGCAGCTTATCAGGACACCAGAATCAACCCCAGCATTTT. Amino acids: CASSLSGHQNQPQHF.